This TCR beta chain originates from a study of cytomegalovirus exposure and HLA in healthy donors (dated 2017 in TCRdb). Notes on the research overall: According to a later analysis, one platform produced both the roughly 120 validation repertoires and the 700 or so repertoires of the first cohort. Along with the roughly 670-subject first cohort, a separate validation cohort of over a hundred different subjects was used. The study combined high-throughput TCR immunosequencing, statistical association of individual TCRs with disease status, and machine learning to predict cytomegalovirus infection status. The study was designed to test whether signatures of past pathogen exposure could be identified by cataloging public T cell receptors.

Library preparation used the immunoSEQ multiplex PCR assay. For the original study's pipeline: To diagnose cytomegalovirus status from the catalog of TCR beta chain sequences, a statistical classification framework was built. This immuneACCESS table, as held by TCRdb, lists in-frame sequences with V and J called but not all clones. Of the missing ones, under half trace to an unresolved V gene in checked studies; the others have no known cause. The V and J calls and the clone size are those of that table, but D and trimming were determined from the DNA. The sample data list roughly 100,000 clones, and 86% of these were observed just once. Around 3.6% of the sample comes from the top ten. A word on this clone: Its antigen remains unidentified. Qualities for individual bases were not recorded, and no much larger clone is one base off.

What the research found in general, with its limitations: The classifier was reported to diagnose cytomegalovirus status with high specificity and sensitivity in both the original cohort and the validation cohort. In vitro tests confirmed that a few of the cytomegalovirus-associated TCR beta chains recognize cytomegalovirus antigens. All 130 or so repertoires were used to score co-occurrence in the validation cohort in a later analysis, because that analysis had no HLA typing for the cohort. Most TCR sequences were seen in very few donors, while some public TCRs were found in many individuals. In the study, about 150 TCR beta chains were listed as associated with cytomegalovirus. The authors suggested that the approach could potentially be generalized to other disease states and immunological phenotypes. A later analysis found that TCRs clustered in the first cohort also tended to co-occur in the roughly 110 validation repertoires, with 90% to 95% of cluster scores above 0.

At the junction V is shortened by 3 bases and J by 7 bases, with 7 bases in between. Per the germline V gene, SGHNT is the CDR1 and YENEEA is the CDR2. The CDR3 runs 11 amino acids, cysteine and phenylalanine included. The CDR3 DNA has 33 bases and is translated from base 1. Separate from the approximately 670-subject first cohort, the validation cohort of about 110 subjects was the group to which the donors belonged. This clonotype originated in a woman under 30 in good health and CMV-seropositive. Source material: PBMCs. This receptor chain uses TRBV11-3 and TRBJ2-7; the D gene is unclear. The CDR3 sequence is CASSLFEEQYF. The nucleotides are TGTGCCAGCAGCTTGTTTGAGGAGCAGTACTTC.